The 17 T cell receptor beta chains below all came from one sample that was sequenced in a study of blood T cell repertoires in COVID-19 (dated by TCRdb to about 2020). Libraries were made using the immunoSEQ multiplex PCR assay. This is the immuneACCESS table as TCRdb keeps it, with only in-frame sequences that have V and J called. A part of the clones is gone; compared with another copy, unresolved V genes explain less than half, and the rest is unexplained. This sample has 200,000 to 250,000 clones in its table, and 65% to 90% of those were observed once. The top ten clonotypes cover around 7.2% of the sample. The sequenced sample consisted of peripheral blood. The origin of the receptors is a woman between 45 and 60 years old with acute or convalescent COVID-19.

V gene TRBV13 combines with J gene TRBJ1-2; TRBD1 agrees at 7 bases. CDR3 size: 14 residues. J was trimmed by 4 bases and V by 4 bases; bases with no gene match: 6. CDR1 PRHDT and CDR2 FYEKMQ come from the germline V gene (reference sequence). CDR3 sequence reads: CASSYRDSGYGYTF. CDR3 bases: TGTGCCAGCAGCTACCGGGACAGTGGCTATGGCTACACCTTC.

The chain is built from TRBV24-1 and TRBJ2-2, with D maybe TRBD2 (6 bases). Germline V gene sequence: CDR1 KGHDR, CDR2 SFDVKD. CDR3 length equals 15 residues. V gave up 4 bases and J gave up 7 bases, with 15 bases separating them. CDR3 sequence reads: CATSDLGGYGGELFF. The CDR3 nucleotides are TGTGCCACCAGTGACCTTGGGGGGTACGGCGGGGAGCTGTTTTTT.

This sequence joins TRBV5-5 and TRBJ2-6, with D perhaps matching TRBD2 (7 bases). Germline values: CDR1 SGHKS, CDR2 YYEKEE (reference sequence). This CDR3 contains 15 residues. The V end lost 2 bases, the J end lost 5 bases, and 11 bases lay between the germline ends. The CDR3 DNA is TGTGCCAGCAGCTTCTGGGGGGGCCGGGCCAACGTCCTGACTTTC. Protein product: CASSFWGGRANVLTF.

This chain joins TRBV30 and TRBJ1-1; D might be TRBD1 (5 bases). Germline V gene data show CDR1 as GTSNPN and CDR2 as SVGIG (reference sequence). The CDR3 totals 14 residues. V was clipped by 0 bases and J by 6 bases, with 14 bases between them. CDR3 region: CAWSVWGRRAEAFF. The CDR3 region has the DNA TGTGCCTGGAGTGTATGGGGCAGGAGGGCTGAAGCTTTCTTT.

In DNA, the CDR3 is TGTGCCAGCAGTTACGGTGGGCAGAACGATTCACCCCTCCACTTT. Amino acids: CASSYGGQNDSPLHF. This chain links TRBV6-6 with TRBJ1-6, with D unclear. Looked up from germline, CDR1 is MNHNY and CDR2 is SVGAGI (reference sequence). The CDR3 extends over 15 amino acids. V was trimmed by 2 bases and J by 8 bases, leaving 13 bases between them.

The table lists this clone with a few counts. The CDR3, as DNA: TGTGCCAGCAGGCCAGGGGGCCAGATGACAGATACGCAGTATTTT. It is translated as CASRPGGQMTDTQYF. This rearrangement joins TRBV2 to TRBJ2-3, with TRBD1 matching 8 bases. The CDR3 sequence is 15 residues long. J gave up 3 bases and V 6 bases, and 8 bases lay outside the gene matches. CDR1 and CDR2 from the germline V gene are SNHLY and FYNNEI.

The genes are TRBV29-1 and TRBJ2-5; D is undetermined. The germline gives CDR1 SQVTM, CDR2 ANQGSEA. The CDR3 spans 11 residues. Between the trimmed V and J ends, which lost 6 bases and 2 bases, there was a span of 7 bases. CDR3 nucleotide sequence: TGCAGCGTCTCTCTTCAAGAGACCCAGTACTTC. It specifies CSVSLQETQYF.

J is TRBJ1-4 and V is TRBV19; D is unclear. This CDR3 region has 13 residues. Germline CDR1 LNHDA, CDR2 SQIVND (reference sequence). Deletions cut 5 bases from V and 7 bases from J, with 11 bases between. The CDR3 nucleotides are TGTGCCAGTAGTGGTCAGGCGGGTGAAAAACTGTTTTTT. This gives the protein CASSGQAGEKLFF.

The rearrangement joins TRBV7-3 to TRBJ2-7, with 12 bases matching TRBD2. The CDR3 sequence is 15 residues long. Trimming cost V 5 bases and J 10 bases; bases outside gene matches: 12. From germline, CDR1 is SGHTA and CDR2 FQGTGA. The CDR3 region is CASSPTSGGLGGQYF. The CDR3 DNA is TGTGCCAGCAGCCCGACTAGCGGGGGCCTAGGCGGACAGTACTTC.

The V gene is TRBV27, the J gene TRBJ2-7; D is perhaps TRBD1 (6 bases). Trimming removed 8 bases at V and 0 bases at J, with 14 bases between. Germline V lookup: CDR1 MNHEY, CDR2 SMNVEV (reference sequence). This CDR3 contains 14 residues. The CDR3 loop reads CASGPGTLSYEQYF. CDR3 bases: TGTGCCAGCGGTCCCGGGACACTCTCCTACGAGCAGTACTTC.

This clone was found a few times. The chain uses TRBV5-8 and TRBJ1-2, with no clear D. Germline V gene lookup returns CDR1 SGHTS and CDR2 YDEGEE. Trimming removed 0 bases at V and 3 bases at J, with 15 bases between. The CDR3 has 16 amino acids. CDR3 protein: CASSLEGRGNYYGYTF. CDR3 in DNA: TGTGCCAGCAGCTTGGAAGGCAGAGGGAACTACTATGGCTACACCTTC.

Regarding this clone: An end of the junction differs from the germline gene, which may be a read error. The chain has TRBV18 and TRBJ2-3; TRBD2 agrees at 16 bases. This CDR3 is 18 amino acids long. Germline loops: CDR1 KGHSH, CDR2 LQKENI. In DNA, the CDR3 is TGTGCCAGCTCAACACCACCGGGACTAGCGGGAGGGCCCGGTACGCAGTATTTT. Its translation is CASSTPPGLAGGPGTQYF.

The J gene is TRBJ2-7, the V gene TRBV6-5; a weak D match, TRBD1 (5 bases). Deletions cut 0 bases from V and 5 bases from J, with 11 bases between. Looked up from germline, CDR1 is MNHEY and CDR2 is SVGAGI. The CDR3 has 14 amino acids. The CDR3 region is CASSYSNTGHEQYF. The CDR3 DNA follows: TGTGCCAGCAGTTACTCGAATACAGGCCACGAGCAGTACTTC.

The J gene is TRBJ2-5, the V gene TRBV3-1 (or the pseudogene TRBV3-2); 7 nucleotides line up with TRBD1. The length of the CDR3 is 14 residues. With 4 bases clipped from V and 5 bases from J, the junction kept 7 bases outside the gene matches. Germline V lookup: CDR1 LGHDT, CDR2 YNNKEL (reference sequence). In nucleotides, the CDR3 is TGTGCCAGCAGCCCGAACTTAGGGGGCGAGACCCAGTACTTC. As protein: CASSPNLGGETQYF.

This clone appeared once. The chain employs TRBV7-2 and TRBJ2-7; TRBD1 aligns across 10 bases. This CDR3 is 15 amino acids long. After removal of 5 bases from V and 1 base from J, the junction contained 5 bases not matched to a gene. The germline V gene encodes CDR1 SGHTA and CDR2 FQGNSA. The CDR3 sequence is CASSGPGQGSYEQYF. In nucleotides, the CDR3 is TGTGCCAGCAGCGGACCGGGACAGGGGTCCTACGAGCAGTACTTC.

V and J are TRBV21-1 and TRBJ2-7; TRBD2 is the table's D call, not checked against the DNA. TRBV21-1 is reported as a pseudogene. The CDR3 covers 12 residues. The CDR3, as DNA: TGTGCCAGCAGCATCTTCCGGGACTCAGTTAGTGTC. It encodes CASSIFRDSVSV.

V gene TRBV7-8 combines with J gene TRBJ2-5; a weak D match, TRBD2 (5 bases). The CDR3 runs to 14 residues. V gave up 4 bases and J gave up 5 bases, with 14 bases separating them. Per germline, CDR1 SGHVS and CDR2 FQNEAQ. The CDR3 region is CASSSLEKEETQYF. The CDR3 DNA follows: TGTGCCAGCAGCTCACTAGAGAAAGAGGAGACCCAGTACTTC.